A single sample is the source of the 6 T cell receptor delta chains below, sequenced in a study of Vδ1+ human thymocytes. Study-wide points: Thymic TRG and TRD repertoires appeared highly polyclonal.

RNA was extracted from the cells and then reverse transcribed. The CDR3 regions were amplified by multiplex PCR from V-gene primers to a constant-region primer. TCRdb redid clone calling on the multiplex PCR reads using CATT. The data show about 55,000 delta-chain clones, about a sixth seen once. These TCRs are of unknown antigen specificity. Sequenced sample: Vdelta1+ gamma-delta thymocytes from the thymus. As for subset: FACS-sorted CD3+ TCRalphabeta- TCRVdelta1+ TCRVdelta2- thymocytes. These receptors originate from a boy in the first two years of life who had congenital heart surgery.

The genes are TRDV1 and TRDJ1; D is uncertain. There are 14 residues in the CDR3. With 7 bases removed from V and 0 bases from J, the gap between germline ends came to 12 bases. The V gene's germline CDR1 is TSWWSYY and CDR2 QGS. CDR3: CALALLLYTDKLIF. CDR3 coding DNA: TGTGCTCTTGCCCTCCTCCTGTACACCGATAAACTCATCTTT.

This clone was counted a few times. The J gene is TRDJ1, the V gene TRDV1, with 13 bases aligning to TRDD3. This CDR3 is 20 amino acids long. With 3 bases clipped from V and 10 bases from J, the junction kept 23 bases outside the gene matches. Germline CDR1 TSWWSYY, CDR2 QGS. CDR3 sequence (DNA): TGTGCTCTTGGGGAGCCACTATCATACTGGGGGATACGCCGTACCAGAGGACTCATCTTT. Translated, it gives CALGEPLSYWGIRRTRGLIF.

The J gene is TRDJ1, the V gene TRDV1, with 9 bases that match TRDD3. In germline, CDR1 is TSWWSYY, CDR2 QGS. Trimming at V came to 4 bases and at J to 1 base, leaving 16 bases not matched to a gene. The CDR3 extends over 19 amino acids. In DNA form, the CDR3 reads TGTGCTCTTGGGGGAGACGGGTACTGGGGATACGGGGTCACCGATAAACTCATCTTT. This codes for CALGGDGYWGYGVTDKLIF.

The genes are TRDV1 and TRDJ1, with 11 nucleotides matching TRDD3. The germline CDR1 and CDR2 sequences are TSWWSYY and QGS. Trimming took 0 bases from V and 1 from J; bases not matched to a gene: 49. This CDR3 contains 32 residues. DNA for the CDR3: TGTGCTCTTGGGGAACTGTCCCTTCCTACTACACTGGGGGATAAGGGAACAAGTCCGAATTCCCTCACTTATCACCCCACCGATAAACTCATCTTT. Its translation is CALGELSLPTTLGDKGTSPNSLTYHPTDKLIF.

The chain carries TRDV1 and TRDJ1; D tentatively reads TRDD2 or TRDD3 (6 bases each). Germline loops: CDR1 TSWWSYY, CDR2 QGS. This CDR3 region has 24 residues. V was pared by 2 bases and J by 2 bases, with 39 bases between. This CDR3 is CALGEDGTPSRVTGFGGRTDKLIF. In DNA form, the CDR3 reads TGTGCTCTTGGGGAAGATGGGACCCCTTCCCGTGTTACTGGGTTCGGAGGGAGGACCGATAAACTCATCTTT.

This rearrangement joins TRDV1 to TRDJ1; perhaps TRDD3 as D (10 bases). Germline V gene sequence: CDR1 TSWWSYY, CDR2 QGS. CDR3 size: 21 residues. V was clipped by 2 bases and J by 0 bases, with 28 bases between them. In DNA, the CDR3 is TGTGCTCTTGGGGAAGATCTCGCCTTCCTACCCACTGGGGGATACACCGATAAACTCATCTTT. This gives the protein CALGEDLAFLPTGGYTDKLIF.